These T cell receptor beta chains were read from a single sample in a study of PD-1 blockade in classical Hodgkin lymphoma. Measured with immunoSEQ multiplex PCR; TCRdb has only the in-frame clones, and not every one. The table includes around 60,000 clones, roughly 91% detected once. The sequences come from peripheral blood mononuclear cells (PBMCs), collected before the second cycle of nivolumab. The origin of the receptors is a human donor with classical Hodgkin lymphoma. CDR3s include the opening cysteine and the closing phenylalanine or tryptophan. Each record gives: clone size, V gene, D gene, J gene, CDR3 protein, CDR3 DNA. D genes are given only for firm matches. A clone size is listed for some rows: how often the clone was seen (once, few, many), or a class if it is expanded.

.	TRBV5-1	.	TRBJ1-2	CASSSEGVGGYTF	TGCGCCAGCAGCTCCGAGGGGGTGGGCGGCTACACCTTC
.	TRBV2	.	TRBJ2-4	CASSGWAGRAKNIQYF	TGTGCCAGCAGTGGGTGGGCGGGGAGGGCCAAAAACATTCAGTACTTC
.	TRBV4-2	TRBD2	TRBJ2-3	CASSPVPRGGGTDTQYF	TGTGCCAGCAGCCCAGTCCCCCGGGGGGGTGGCACAGATACGCAGTATTTT
.	TRBV4-1	.	TRBJ2-1	CASSQTGLEQFF	TGCGCCAGCAGCCAGACGGGGCTTGAGCAGTTCTTC
.	TRBV27	.	TRBJ2-7	CASSLDPGQLGYEQYF	TGTGCCAGCAGTTTAGACCCCGGACAGCTTGGCTACGAGCAGTACTTC
.	TRBV29-1	.	TRBJ1-2	CSVRVEYGYTF	TGCAGCGTTCGGGTTGAGTATGGCTACACCTTC
.	TRBV27	.	TRBJ2-5	CASKAGFGWETQYF	TGTGCCAGCAAGGCTGGTTTCGGGTGGGAGACCCAGTACTTC
.	TRBV4-1	TRBD2	TRBJ2-1	CASSQDLLAGGPQQFF	TGCGCCAGCAGCCAAGATTTACTAGCGGGGGGGCCTCAGCAGTTCTTC
.	TRBV2	.	TRBJ1-2	CASSAGSQLGYGYTF	TGTGCCAGCAGTGCAGGGTCCCAACTAGGGTATGGCTACACCTTC
.	TRBV2	.	TRBJ1-5	CASGPVTGWQPQHF	TGTGCCAGCGGGCCCGTGACAGGCTGGCAGCCCCAGCATTTT
.	TRBV6-5	.	TRBJ2-2	CASTRGDLNTGELFF	TGTGCCAGCACACGCGGGGATCTGAACACCGGGGAGCTGTTTTTT
.	TRBV5-1	.	TRBJ1-1	CASSLIGDTEAFF	TGCGCCAGCAGCTTGATCGGGGACACTGAAGCTTTCTTT
.	TRBV5-1	.	TRBJ1-2	CASSLDGLIYTF	TGCGCCAGCAGCTTGGATGGGTTAATCTACACCTTC
.	TRBV6-5	TRBD1	TRBJ2-7	CASSPAGTGYYEQYF	TGTGCCAGCAGTCCTGCCGGGACAGGGTACTACGAGCAGTACTTC
once	TRBV6-5	.	TRBJ2-4	CASSPGSLAKNIQYF	TGTGCCAGCAGCCCGGGTTCCCTGGCCAAAAACATTCAGTACTTC
.	TRBV7-2	.	TRBJ2-5	CASSLGRGRQETQYF	TGTGCCAGCAGCTTAGGTCGGGGCCGCCAAGAGACCCAGTACTTC
.	TRBV5-1	TRBD1	TRBJ1-4	CASSFKGQGEKLFF	TGCGCCAGCAGCTTTAAGGGACAGGGGGAAAAACTGTTTTTT
.	TRBV2	.	TRBJ2-1	CASSEWRQEQFF	TGTGCCAGCAGTGAATGGCGACAAGAGCAGTTCTTC
.	TRBV7-9	.	TRBJ1-2	CASSLDGGNYGYTF	TGTGCCAGCAGCTTAGACGGGGGGAACTATGGCTACACCTTC
.	TRBV7-9	TRBD2	TRBJ2-7	CASSPSGTSGEQYF	TGTGCCAGCAGCCCCTCCGGGACTAGTGGCGAGCAGTACTTC
.	TRBV5-1	TRBD1	TRBJ1-1	CASSMDRVGTEAFF	TGCGCCAGCAGCATGGACAGGGTGGGCACTGAAGCTTTCTTT
once	TRBV6-5	.	TRBJ1-5	CASRGYSNQPQHF	TGTGCCAGCAGAGGGTATAGCAATCAGCCCCAGCATTTT
.	TRBV5-4	.	TRBJ2-1	CASSSPPSPGNSYNEQFF	TGTGCCAGCAGCTCTCCTCCCAGCCCGGGGAACTCCTACAATGAGCAGTTCTTC
.	TRBV4-1	TRBD1	TRBJ1-1	CASTQGANTEAFF	TGCGCCAGCACTCAGGGGGCGAACACTGAAGCTTTCTTT
.	TRBV11-2	TRBD2	TRBJ2-3	CASSPSMAGGRVTQYF	TGTGCCAGCAGCCCCTCGATGGCGGGGGGCCGAGTAACGCAGTATTTT
.	TRBV15	.	TRBJ1-1	CATSRVGGRTRTEAFF	TGTGCCACCAGCAGAGTTGGGGGGCGAACCCGGACTGAAGCTTTCTTT
.	TRBV5-1	.	TRBJ2-3	CASSFRGGLADTQYF	TGCGCCAGCAGCTTTAGGGGGGGATTGGCAGATACGCAGTATTTT
.	TRBV30	.	TRBJ1-1	CAWKVGFTEAFF	TGTGCCTGGAAGGTAGGGTTCACTGAAGCTTTCTTT
.	TRBV23-1	.	TRBJ1-5	CASSQTDSNQPQHF	TGCGCCAGCAGTCAGACAGATAGCAATCAGCCCCAGCATTTT
.	TRBV7-2	.	TRBJ1-1	CASSPGWAEEGTEAFF	TGTGCCAGCAGCCCCGGCTGGGCCGAGGAGGGAACTGAAGCTTTCTTT
.	TRBV25-1	.	TRBJ1-2	CASSEAWGAGYTF	TGTGCCAGCAGTGAGGCTTGGGGGGCTGGCTACACCTTC
.	TRBV5-1	TRBD1	TRBJ1-4	CASSTGQGAREKLFF	TGCGCCAGCAGCACCGGACAGGGGGCAAGGGAAAAACTGTTTTTT
.	TRBV27	.	TRBJ2-3	CASSGATSTDTQYF	TGTGCCAGCAGCGGGGCTACTAGCACAGATACGCAGTATTTT
.	TRBV6-5	TRBD2	TRBJ2-7	CASRSGGGGLYEQYF	TGTGCCAGCAGAAGCGGGGGGGGCGGTCTCTACGAGCAGTACTTC
.	TRBV19	TRBD2	TRBJ2-3	CASSIGRGGLRADTQYF	TGTGCCAGTAGTATAGGGCGGGGGGGCTTAAGGGCAGATACGCAGTATTTT
.	TRBV29-1	.	TRBJ1-1	CSVDWGGITEAFF	TGCAGCGTTGACTGGGGGGGCATCACTGAAGCTTTCTTT
.	TRBV2	.	TRBJ2-7	CASTRDIIYEQYF	TGTGCCAGCACCAGGGACATCATCTACGAGCAGTACTTC